The clone carrying this T cell receptor beta chain was detected a few times. The target antigen is unknown. The authors ran a second PCR of about 6 to 11 cycles using a sample-barcoded 5' primer and a J-beta primer mix. TCRdb reanalysed the 5' RACE reads using MiXCR and keeps one entry per CDR3 protein. Of about 930,000 distinct CDR3 sequences listed, roughly 29% were seen once; the top ten hold 10%. This sample is part of a study of blood T cells in healthy people across ages. Study results and caveats: The recorded TCR beta diversity per million T cells decreased in a roughly linear manner with age.

V dropped 4 bases and J dropped 10 bases, with 11 bases sitting between them. The CDR3 has 11 amino acids. The V gene's germline CDR1 is LNHDA and CDR2 SQIVND (reference sequence). These sequences were also reported in another study, on T cells of mothers and their children.

The chain couples TRBV19 to TRBJ2-7, with D perhaps TRBD1 or TRBD2 (5 bases each). The receptor was isolated from a woman between 35 and 50 years old in good health. Sequenced material: blood. CDR3 sequence (DNA): TGTGCCAGTAGTACCACGGGACGACAGTACTTC. This codes for CASSTTGRQYF.